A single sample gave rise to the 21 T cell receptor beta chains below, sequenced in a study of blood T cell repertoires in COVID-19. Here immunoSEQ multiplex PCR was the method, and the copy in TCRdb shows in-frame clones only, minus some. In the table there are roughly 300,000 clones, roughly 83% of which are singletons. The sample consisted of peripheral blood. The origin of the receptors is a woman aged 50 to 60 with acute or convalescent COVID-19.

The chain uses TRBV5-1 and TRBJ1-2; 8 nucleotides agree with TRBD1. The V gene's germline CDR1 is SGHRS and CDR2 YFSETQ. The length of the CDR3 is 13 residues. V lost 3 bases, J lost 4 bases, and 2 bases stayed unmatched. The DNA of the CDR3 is TGCGCCAGCAGCTCGCAGGGGGCCTATGGCTACACCTTC. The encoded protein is CASSSQGAYGYTF.

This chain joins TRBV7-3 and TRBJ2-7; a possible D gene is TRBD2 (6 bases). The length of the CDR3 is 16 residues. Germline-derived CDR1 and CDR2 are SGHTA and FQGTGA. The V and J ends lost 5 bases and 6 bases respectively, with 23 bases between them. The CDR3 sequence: CASSPGGGTGYSEQYF. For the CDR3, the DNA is TGTGCCAGCAGCCCAGGAGGCGGGACGGGTTATTCCGAGCAGTACTTC.

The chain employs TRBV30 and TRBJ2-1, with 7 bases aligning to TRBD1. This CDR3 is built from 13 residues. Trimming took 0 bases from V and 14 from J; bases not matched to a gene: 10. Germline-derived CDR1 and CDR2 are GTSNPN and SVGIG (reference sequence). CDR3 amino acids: CAWSVRFGDSEFF. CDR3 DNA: TGTGCCTGGAGTGTACGCTTCGGGGACAGCGAGTTCTTC.

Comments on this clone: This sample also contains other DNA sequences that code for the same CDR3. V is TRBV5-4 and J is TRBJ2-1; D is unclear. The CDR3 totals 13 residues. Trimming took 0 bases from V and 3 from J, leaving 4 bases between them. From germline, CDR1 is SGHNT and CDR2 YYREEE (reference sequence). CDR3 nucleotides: TGTGCCAGCAGCTTGGCCAGCTACAATGAGCAGTTCTTC. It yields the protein CASSLASYNEQFF.

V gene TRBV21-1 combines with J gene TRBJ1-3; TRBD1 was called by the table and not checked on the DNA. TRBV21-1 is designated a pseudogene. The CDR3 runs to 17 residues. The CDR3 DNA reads TGTGCCAGCAGCAAAGCTTACGACAGCCCCCCTGGAAACACCATATATTTT. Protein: CASSKAYDSPPGNTIYF.

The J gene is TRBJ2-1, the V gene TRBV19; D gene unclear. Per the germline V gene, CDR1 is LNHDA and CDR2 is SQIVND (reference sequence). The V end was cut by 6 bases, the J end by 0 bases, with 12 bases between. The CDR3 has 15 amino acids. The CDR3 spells CASSPDWYSYNEQFF. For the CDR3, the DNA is TGTGCCAGTAGCCCCGACTGGTACTCCTACAATGAGCAGTTCTTC.

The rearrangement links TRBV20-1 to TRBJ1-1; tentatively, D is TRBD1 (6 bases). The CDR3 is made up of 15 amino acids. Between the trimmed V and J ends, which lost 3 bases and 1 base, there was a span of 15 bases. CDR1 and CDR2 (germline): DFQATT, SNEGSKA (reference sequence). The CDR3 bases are TGCAGTGCTAGTCCCTTTTGGGACAAGAACACTGAAGCTTTCTTT. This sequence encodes CSASPFWDKNTEAFF.

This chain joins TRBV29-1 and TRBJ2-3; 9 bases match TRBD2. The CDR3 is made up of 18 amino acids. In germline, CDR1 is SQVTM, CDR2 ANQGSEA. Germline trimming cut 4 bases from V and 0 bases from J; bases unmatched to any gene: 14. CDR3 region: CSVVSAGGPSTSTDTQYF. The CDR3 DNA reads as TGCAGCGTTGTCTCGGCGGGAGGGCCTTCAACTAGCACAGATACGCAGTATTTT.

The CDR3 region has the DNA TGTGCCACCAGTGGACAGGGATTTCAGCCCCAGCATTTT. Its translation is CATSGQGFQPQHF. The V gene is TRBV24-1, the J gene TRBJ1-5; the match to TRBD1 covers 7 bases. The ends lost 5 bases at V and 6 bases at J; junction bases unmatched: 3. Germline loops: CDR1 KGHDR, CDR2 SFDVKD. The CDR3 runs 13 residues.

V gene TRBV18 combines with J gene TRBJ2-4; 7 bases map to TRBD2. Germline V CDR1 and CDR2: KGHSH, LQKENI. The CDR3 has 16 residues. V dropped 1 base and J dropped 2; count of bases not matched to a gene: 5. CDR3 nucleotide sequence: TGTGCCAGCTCACCACGGGAGGGATTGACCAAAAACATTCAGTACTTC. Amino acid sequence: CASSPREGLTKNIQYF.

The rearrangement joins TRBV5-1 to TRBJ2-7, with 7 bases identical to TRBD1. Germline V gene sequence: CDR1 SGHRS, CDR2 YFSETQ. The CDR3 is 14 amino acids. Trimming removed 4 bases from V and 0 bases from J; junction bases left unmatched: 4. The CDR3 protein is CASSDRASSYEQYF. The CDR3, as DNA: TGCGCCAGCAGCGACAGGGCAAGCTCCTACGAGCAGTACTTC.

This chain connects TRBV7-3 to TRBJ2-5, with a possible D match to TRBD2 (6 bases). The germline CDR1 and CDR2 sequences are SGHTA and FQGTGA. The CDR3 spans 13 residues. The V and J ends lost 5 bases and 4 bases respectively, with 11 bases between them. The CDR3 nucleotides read TGTGCCAGCAGCCTGGGACTCCGAGAGACCCAGTACTTC. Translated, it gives CASSLGLRETQYF.

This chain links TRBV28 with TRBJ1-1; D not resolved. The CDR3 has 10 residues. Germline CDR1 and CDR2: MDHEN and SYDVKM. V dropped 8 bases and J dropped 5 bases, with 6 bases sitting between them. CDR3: CASGGTEAFF. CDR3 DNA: TGTGCCAGCGGAGGGACTGAAGCTTTCTTT.

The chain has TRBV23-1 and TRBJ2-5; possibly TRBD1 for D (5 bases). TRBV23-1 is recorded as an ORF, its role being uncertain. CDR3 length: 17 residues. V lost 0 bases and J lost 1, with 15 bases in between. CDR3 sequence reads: CASSQSKGIVVQETQYF. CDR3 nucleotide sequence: TGCGCCAGCAGTCAATCGAAGGGGATAGTGGTCCAAGAGACCCAGTACTTC.

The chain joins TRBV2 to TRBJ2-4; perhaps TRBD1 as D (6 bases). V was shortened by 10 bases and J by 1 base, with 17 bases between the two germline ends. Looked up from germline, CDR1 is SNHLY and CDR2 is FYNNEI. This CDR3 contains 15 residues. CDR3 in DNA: TGTGCCACCCAACAGGGTGGTACGGCCAAAAACATTCAGTACTTC. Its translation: CATQQGGTAKNIQYF. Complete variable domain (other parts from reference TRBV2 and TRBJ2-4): EPEVTQTPSHQVTQMGQEVILRCVPISNHLYFYWYRQILGQKVEFLVSFYNNEISEKSEIFDDQFSVERPDGSNFTLKIRSTKLEDSAMYFCATQQGGTAKNIQYFGAGTRLSVL.

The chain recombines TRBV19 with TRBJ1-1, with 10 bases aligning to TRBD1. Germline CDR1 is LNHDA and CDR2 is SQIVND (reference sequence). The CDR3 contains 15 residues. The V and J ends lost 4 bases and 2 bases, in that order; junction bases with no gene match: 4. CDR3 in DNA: TGTGCCAGTAGTACCCGACAGGGGGCTAACACTGAAGCTTTCTTT. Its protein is CASSTRQGANTEAFF.

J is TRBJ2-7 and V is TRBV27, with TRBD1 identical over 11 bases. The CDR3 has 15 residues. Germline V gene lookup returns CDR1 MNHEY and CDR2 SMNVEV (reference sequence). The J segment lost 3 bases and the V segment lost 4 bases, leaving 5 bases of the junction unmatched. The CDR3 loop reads CASSSPGQGGYEQYF. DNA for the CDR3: TGTGCCAGCAGTTCGCCGGGACAGGGGGGCTACGAGCAGTACTTC.

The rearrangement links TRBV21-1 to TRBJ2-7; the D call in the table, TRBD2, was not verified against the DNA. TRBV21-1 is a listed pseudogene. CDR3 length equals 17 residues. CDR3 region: CASSKEETSGSVDEQYF. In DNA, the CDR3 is TGTGCCAGCAGCAAAGAGGAGACTAGCGGGAGTGTCGACGAGCAGTACTTC.

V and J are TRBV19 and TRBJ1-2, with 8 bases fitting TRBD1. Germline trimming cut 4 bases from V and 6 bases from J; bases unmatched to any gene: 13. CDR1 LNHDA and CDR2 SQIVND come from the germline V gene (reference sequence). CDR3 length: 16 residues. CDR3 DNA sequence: TGTGCCAGTAGTACCGCGGACAGGGTACTGTGGAATGGCTACACCTTC. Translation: CASSTADRVLWNGYTF. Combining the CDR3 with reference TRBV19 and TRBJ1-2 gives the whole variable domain DGGITQSPKYLFRKEGQNVTLSCEQNLNHDAMYWYRQDPGQGLRLIYYSQIVNDFQKGDIAEGYSVSREKKESFPLTVTSAQKNPTAFYLCASSTADRVLWNGYTFGSGTRLTVV.

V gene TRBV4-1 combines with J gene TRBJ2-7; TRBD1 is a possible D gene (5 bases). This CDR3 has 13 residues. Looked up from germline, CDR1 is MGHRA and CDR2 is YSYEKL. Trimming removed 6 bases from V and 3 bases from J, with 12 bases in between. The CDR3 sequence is CASRGVRVYEQYF. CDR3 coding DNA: TGCGCCAGCAGAGGGGTCAGAGTCTACGAGCAGTACTTC.

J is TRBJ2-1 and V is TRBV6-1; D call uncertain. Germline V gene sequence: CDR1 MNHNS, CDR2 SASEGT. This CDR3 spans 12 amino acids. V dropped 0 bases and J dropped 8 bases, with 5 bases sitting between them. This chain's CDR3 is CASSEALYEQFF. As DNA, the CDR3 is TGTGCCAGCAGTGAAGCGTTATATGAGCAGTTCTTC.